This section outlines one T cell receptor beta chain sequence together with its context. The data derive from a study of memory CD4+ T cells and cytomegalovirus serostatus. V lost 7 bases to trimming and J lost 5 bases; unmatched junction nucleotides: 14. The CDR3 length is 15 residues. Germline V gives CDR1 SGDLS, CDR2 YYNGEE. Single viable CD3+CD4+CD8-CD45RO+ cells were sorted as the memory CD4+ T cells. Only in-frame clones appear in the TCRdb table, and some are missing; sequencing was by immunoSEQ multiplex PCR. Found here are tens of thousands of clones, 76% of them singletons; the top ten hold around 6.6%.

The origin of this receptor is an adult in good health and CMV-seronegative. Sample: memory CD4+ T cells from blood. The chain has TRBV9 and TRBJ2-5, with 7 bases aligning to TRBD1. The CDR3 nucleotides read TGTGCCAGCGGGGCGACAGGGCAAACCAGGGAGACCCAGTACTTC. Encoded protein: CASGATGQTRETQYF.